This T cell receptor (beta chain) was sequenced in a study of radiotherapy plus CTLA-4 blockade in lung cancer. Trimming stripped 1 base from V and 0 bases from J, with 11 bases between. There are 16 residues in the CDR3. The germline gives CDR1 SGHRS, CDR2 YFSETQ. This clone came up a few times. Its antigen is unknown. Generated by immunoSEQ multiplex PCR, the TCRdb table keeps only in-frame clones and is missing some. The table lists around 90,000 clones, around 82% of them singletons, with 0.65% to 0.9% in the top ten. Study results and caveats: Tumor-origin TCR clones grew in blood after radiotherapy plus ipilimumab. According to reports, early shifts in blood T cell clones, alongside interferon-beta, forecast response most accurately.

Material: peripheral blood, obtained from a patient treated with radiotherapy plus ipilimumab. This chain joins TRBV5-1 and TRBJ1-3; D gene uncertain. The receptor comes from a human donor with non-small cell lung cancer who had stable disease on radiotherapy plus ipilimumab. The CDR3 region has the DNA TGCGCCAGCAGCTTGACAGTAGGGAGCTCTGGAAACACCATATATTTT. Encoded protein: CASSLTVGSSGNTIYF.